This T cell receptor (beta chain) was recorded in a study of T-cell reconstitution after alpha-beta-depleted transplantation in children. In its sample, this clonotype was seen a few times. Preparation of the TCRbeta library used unique molecular identifiers. Via MiXCR, TCRdb re-called the PCR reads, giving one row per CDR3 protein. The table has some 340,000 distinct CDR3 sequences, about a tenth seen once. The CDR3 covers 11 residues. The V gene lost 2 bases and the J gene lost 10 bases, with 6 bases spanning the gap. The germline V gene has CDR1 SGHRS and CDR2 YFSETQ. The source of this sequence is a human donor who donated a stem cell graft to a child with acute lymphoblastic leukemia. The chain is built from TRBV5-1 and TRBJ2-2; no clear D. The sample was PBMCs from the stem cell graft donor, taken from the stem cell graft. CDR3 in amino acids: CASSFAVELFF. The CDR3 nucleotides are TGCGCCAGCAGCTTTGCAGTGGAGCTGTTTTTT.